The clone carrying this TCR beta chain was observed a few times. Its antigen is not identified. TCRdb keeps only in-frame clones here, not all; method: immunoSEQ multiplex PCR. The data hold 100,000 to 150,000 clones, with about 85% observed a single time. This specimen belongs to a study of T cell responses to AZD1222 COVID-19 vaccine. Germline CDR1 reads LGHNA; CDR2 reads YNFKEQ. The CDR3 length is 15 residues. Trimming cost V 4 bases and J 3 bases; bases outside gene matches: 3. General study results and limits: Clonal diversity was possibly underestimated, and white British individuals and females predominated among donors. Close to half of all spike-specific TCRs reportedly target regions of the variants that are unmutated.

Timing groups of about 4 and about 12 weeks for second doses were pooled. The TCR originated in an adult who received the AZD1222 COVID-19 vaccine. The source was peripheral blood, collected 28 days after the second AZD1222 dose. The V and J genes are TRBV4-2 and TRBJ2-3; the match to TRBD2 covers 11 bases. CDR3 protein: CASSLTSGETDTQYF. DNA for the CDR3: TGTGCCAGCAGCCTGACTAGCGGGGAAACAGATACGCAGTATTTT.